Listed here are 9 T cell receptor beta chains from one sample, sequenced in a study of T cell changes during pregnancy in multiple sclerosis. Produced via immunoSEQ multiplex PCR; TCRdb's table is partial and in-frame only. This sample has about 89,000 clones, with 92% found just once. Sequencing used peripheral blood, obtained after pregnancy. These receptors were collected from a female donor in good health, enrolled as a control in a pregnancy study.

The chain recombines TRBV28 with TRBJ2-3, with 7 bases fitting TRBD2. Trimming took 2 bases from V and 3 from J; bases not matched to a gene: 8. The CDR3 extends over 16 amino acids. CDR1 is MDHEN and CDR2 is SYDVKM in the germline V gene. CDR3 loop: CASSLGASGDTDTQYF. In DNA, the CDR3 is TGTGCCAGCAGTTTAGGCGCTAGCGGAGATACAGATACGCAGTATTTT.

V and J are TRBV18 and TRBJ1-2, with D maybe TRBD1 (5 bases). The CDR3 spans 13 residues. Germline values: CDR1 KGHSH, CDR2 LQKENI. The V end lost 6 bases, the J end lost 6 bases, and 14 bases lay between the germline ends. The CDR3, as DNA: TGTGCCAGCTCCCCGATTACCAGGGATGGCTACACCTTC. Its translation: CASSPITRDGYTF. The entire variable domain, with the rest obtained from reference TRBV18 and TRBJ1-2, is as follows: NAGVMQNPRHLVRRRGQEARLRCSPMKGHSHVYWYRQLPEEGLKFMVYLQKENIIDESGMPKERFSAEFPKEGPSILRIQQVVRGDSAAYFCASSPITRDGYTFGSGTRLTVV.

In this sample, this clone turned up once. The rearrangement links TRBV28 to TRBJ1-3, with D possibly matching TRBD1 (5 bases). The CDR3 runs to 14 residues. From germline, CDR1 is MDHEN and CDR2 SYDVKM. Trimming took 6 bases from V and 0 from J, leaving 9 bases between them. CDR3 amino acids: CASSGQTSGNTIYF. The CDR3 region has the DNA TGTGCCAGCAGCGGACAAACCTCTGGAAACACCATATATTTT.

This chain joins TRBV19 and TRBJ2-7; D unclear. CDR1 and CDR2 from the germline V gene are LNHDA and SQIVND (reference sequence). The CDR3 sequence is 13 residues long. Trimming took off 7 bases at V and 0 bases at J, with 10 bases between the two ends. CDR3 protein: CASTPPYSYEQYF. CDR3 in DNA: TGTGCCAGTACCCCTCCGTACTCCTACGAGCAGTACTTC.

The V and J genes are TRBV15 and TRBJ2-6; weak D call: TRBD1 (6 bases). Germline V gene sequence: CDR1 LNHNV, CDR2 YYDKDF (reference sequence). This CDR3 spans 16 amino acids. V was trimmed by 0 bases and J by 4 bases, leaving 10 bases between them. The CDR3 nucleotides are TGTGCCACCAGCAGAGAGGGGGCTGGCGGGGCCAACGTCCTGACTTTC. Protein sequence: CATSREGAGGANVLTF.

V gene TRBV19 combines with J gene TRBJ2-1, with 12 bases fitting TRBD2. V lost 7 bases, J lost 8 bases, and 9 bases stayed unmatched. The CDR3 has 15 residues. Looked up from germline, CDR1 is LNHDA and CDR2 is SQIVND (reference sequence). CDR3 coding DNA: TGTGCCAGTACTTGGTCTAGCGGGAGGGGCGATGAGCAGTTCTTC. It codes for CASTWSSGRGDEQFF.

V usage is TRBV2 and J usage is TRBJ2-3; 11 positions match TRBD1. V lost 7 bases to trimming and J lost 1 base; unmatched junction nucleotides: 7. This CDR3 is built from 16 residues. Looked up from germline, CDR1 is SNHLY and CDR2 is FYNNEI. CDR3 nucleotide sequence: TGTGCCAGCACATCCCAGGGACAGGGGGGCACAGATACGCAGTATTTT. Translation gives CASTSQGQGGTDTQYF.

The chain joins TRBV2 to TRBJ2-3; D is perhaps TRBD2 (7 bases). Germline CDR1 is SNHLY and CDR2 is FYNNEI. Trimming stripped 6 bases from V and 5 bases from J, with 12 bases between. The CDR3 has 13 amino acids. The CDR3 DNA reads TGTGCCAGCAGGAAAGGGGGGGGAGATACGCAGTATTTT. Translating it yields CASRKGGGDTQYF.

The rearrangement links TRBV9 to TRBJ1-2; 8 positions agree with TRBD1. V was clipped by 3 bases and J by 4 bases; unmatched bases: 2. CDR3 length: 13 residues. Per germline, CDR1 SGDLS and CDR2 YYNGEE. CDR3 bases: TGTGCCAGCAGCGACGGACAGGGCTATGGCTACACCTTC. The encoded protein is CASSDGQGYGYTF.